This record looks at one T cell receptor (beta chain) sequence and its context. These data are taken from a study of blood T cell repertoires in COVID-19. Study context: Italy, Spain and the United States were the sources of the convalescent and acute COVID-19 samples. PBMCs, B-cell-depleted T cells, or T cells were the source of the cDNA or gDNA that made up the material.

Profiled with immunoSEQ multiplex PCR; TCRdb holds only in-frame clones, not every one. This sample carries fewer than 300,000 clones, 86% of them seen once, and the ten largest clones take around a tenth. The CDR3 sequence is 13 residues long. The germline V gene has CDR1 SQVTM and CDR2 ANQGSEA. The V gene lost 4 bases and the J gene lost 11 bases, with 20 bases spanning the gap. Specimen: peripheral blood. The origin of this receptor is a man aged 35 to 55 who had recovered from COVID-19. J is TRBJ1-1 and V is TRBV29-1; D perhaps matches TRBD1 (5 bases). The CDR3 sequence is CSVGQGGQLGAFF. The CDR3 bases are TGCAGCGTTGGGCAGGGCGGCCAATTAGGGGCTTTCTTT.